This passage covers 7 T cell receptor beta chains from one sample sequenced in a study of blood T cell repertoires in COVID-19. The assay was immunoSEQ multiplex PCR, and TCRdb's table has in-frame clones only and misses some. The sample carries some 200,000 clones, 78% recorded once. The sample consisted of PBMCs or T cells enriched from blood (not recorded which). Every receptor here comes from a woman aged 45-65 years who had recovered from COVID-19.

The J gene is TRBJ2-1, the V gene TRBV7-9, with TRBD2 matching 11 bases. Losses at the gene ends were 7 bases for V and 5 bases for J; bases not matched to a gene: 7. CDR3 length: 15 residues. The V gene's germline CDR1 is SEHNR and CDR2 FQNEAQ (reference sequence). The chain's CDR3 is CASTVAGGPHNEQFF. The CDR3 region has the DNA TGTGCCAGCACCGTAGCGGGAGGGCCCCACAATGAGCAGTTCTTC.

The V and J genes are TRBV10-3 and TRBJ2-3; possible D gene TRBD2, 6 bases. The CDR3 spans 14 residues. V lost 6 bases and J lost 3, with 13 bases in between. Per germline, CDR1 ENHRY and CDR2 SYGVKD. This CDR3 reads CAISPGTATDTQYF. For the CDR3, the DNA is TGTGCCATCAGCCCAGGGACTGCTACAGATACGCAGTATTTT.

The rearrangement links TRBV28 to TRBJ2-5; maybe TRBD1 (6 bases). Germline V lookup: CDR1 MDHEN, CDR2 SYDVKM. V lost 4 bases to trimming and J lost 4 bases, with 13 bases between them. CDR3 length: 14 residues. CDR3 amino acids: CASSSGQNLETQYF. In DNA form, the CDR3 reads TGTGCCAGCAGTTCCGGACAGAACCTAGAGACCCAGTACTTC.

The rearrangement joins TRBV6-5 to TRBJ2-1; 7 nucleotides align to TRBD1. CDR3 length: 12 amino acids. CDR1 and CDR2 (germline): MNHEY, SVGAGI. Losses at the gene ends were 6 bases for V and 11 bases for J; bases not matched to a gene: 7. CDR3 nucleotides: TGTGCCAGCAGACCAAAGGGACAGAAGCAGTTCTTC. It translates to CASRPKGQKQFF.

This clone was counted a single time. The genes are TRBV19 and TRBJ2-1; 14 bases map to TRBD2. The V segment lost 1 base and the J segment 8 bases; nucleotides outside the gene matches: 1. CDR3 length equals 15 residues. CDR1 and CDR2 from the germline V gene are LNHDA and SQIVND (reference sequence). DNA of the CDR3: TGTGCCAGTAGTATAGGGACTAGCGGGAGGTATGAGCAGTTCTTC. Protein: CASSIGTSGRYEQFF.

Only a few counts were recorded for this clone. V and J are TRBV25-1 and TRBJ2-2; maybe TRBD1 (6 bases). Germline-derived CDR1 and CDR2 are MGHDK and SYGVNS. The CDR3 totals 14 residues. Trimming shortened V by 4 bases and J by 4 bases, and 10 bases separated the two germline ends. The DNA of the CDR3 is TGTGCCAGCAGTGTCTCAGGGGCCACCGGGGAGCTGTTTTTT. The encoded protein is CASSVSGATGELFF.

A few counts support this clone. This chain links TRBV19 with TRBJ1-5; D might be TRBD1 (6 bases). Trimming took 8 bases from V and 9 from J, leaving 20 bases between them. This CDR3 spans 14 amino acids. Germline V gives CDR1 LNHDA, CDR2 SQIVND (reference sequence). CDR3 residues: CASRLGQYDTPQHF. The DNA for the CDR3 is TGTGCCAGTCGATTAGGACAGTACGACACGCCCCAGCATTTT.